Only a few counts were recorded for the clone carrying this T cell receptor (beta chain). Antigen: not known. These data originate in a study of type 1 regulatory T cells. Study-level background: T-allo10 is an in vitro-generated, Tr1-enriched CD4 T cell product specific for alloantigen.

V was pared by 2 bases and J by 3 bases, with 2 bases between. CDR3 length: 12 amino acids. Germline V lookup: CDR1 ENHRY, CDR2 SYGVKD. TCRdb processed the reads anew with MiXCR; each CDR3 protein has one entry. The table lists 60,000 to 80,000 distinct CDR3 sequences, approximately 64% of them singletons. Graft donor-derived T-allo10 cells were described as host-alloantigen-specific, anergic, and alloantigen-specifically suppressive. The chain joins TRBV10-3 to TRBJ1-5, with D unresolved. The TCR was taken from a human donor in good health. Sequencing input: cultured T cells, either the whole culture or a sorted T cell fraction (not recorded which). Regarding subset: Tr1-enriched cell product generated in vitro against host alloantigens. The CDR3 DNA sequence: TGTGCCATCAGTGAGAACAATCAGCCCCAGCATTTT. It is translated as CAISENNQPQHF.